The clone carrying this TCR beta chain was seen just once. V shed 5 bases and J shed 15 bases, with 17 bases lying between them. CDR1 LNHDA and CDR2 SQIVND come from the germline V gene (reference sequence). There are 12 residues in the CDR3. Original processing methods: For nucleated cells, counts were estimated from reference gene primer amplification. TCRdb keeps only in-frame clones here, not all; method: immunoSEQ multiplex PCR. Clonal size and the V and J genes are those of that table, whereas D and trimming came from the DNA. The sample contains 97,000 or so clones, around 81% of which appear only once. The data were obtained in a study of blood T cell repertoires in COVID-19. Overall study context: Samples of COVID-19 (acute and convalescent) were obtained from the United States, Italy and Spain. From T cells, B-cell-depleted T cells, or PBMCs came the material, which was cDNA or gDNA.

Sequenced input: peripheral blood. The clonotype originates from a man in his 60s with acute or convalescent COVID-19. The rearrangement links TRBV19 to TRBJ1-5, with D unclear. The CDR3 nucleotides read TGTGCCAGTAGTGACCCGCCGGGTCGGTGGCATTTT. Its translation is CASSDPPGRWHF.